This TCR beta chain was sequenced in a study of blood T cell repertoires in COVID-19. Study-level background: Specimens from acute and convalescent COVID-19 originated in the United States, Italy and Spain. Nucleic acid was either cDNA or gDNA, and it came from T cells, B-cell-depleted T cells, or PBMCs.

Germline loops: CDR1 GTSNPN, CDR2 SVGIG (reference sequence). The J segment lost 11 bases and the V segment lost 4 bases, leaving 11 bases of the junction unmatched. The CDR3 spans 13 residues. Original processing notes: Amplified reference gene primers provided the basis for estimating nucleated cell counts. The data were produced by immunoSEQ multiplex PCR, yet TCRdb's version contains in-frame clones alone and is incomplete. The DNA was the basis for D and trimming; V, J and clone size are from that table. In the table there are about 46,000 clones, approximately 85% of which are singletons. This chain connects TRBV30 to TRBJ2-3, with 8 positions matching TRBD2. The sequence came from a man in his 60s with acute or convalescent COVID-19. Sequenced: peripheral blood. CDR3 nucleotide sequence: TGTGCCTGGACCCCCAGCGGGGGCCCTAAGCAGTATTTT. Amino acids: CAWTPSGGPKQYF.